This TCR beta chain was retrieved from a study of blood T cell repertoires in COVID-19. Study in general: Samples of COVID-19 (acute and convalescent) were obtained from the United States, Italy and Spain. From T cells, B-cell-depleted T cells, or PBMCs came the material, which was cDNA or gDNA.

The CDR3 runs 16 residues. The germline V gene encodes CDR1 MDHEN and CDR2 SYDVKM. Trimming cost V 2 bases and J 7 bases, with 15 bases left between them. Source study methods: The authors estimated nucleated cell counts from reference gene primer amplification. Clones were read by immunoSEQ multiplex PCR, and TCRdb kept only the in-frame ones, dropping some. That table furnishes V, J and clone size, whereas the DNA furnished D and trimming. The repertoire holds around 44,000 clones, with 80% to 95% as singletons. The sequencing input was peripheral blood. This TCR was sampled from a human donor in a cohort sampled during active COVID-19. This sequence joins TRBV28 and TRBJ1-6; D is undetermined. The CDR3 spells CASSLVRVMANSPLHF. The CDR3, as DNA: TGTGCCAGCAGTTTAGTACGGGTCATGGCGAATTCACCCCTCCACTTT. The whole variable domain, filled in from reference TRBV28 and TRBJ1-6, reads DVKVTQSSRYLVKRTGEKVFLECVQDMDHENMFWYRQDPGLGLRLIYFSYDVKMKEKGDIPEGYSVSREKKERFSLILESASTNQTSMYLCASSLVRVMANSPLHFGNGTRLTVT.